The 29 T cell receptor beta chains below were found in one sample sequenced in a study of blood T cell repertoires in COVID-19. Data came from immunoSEQ multiplex PCR; TCRdb stores just in-frame clones and leaves some out. The sample has 150,000 to 200,000 clones; 65% to 85% are singletons. Sequenced material: PBMCs or T cells enriched from blood (not recorded which). The source is a woman aged 55 to 70 who had recovered from COVID-19.

V gene TRBV7-6 combines with J gene TRBJ2-1; 9 bases map to TRBD2. J was trimmed by 7 bases and V by 1 base; bases with no gene match: 8. In germline, CDR1 is SGHVS, CDR2 FNYEAQ. This CDR3 is built from 16 residues. The chain's CDR3 is CASSLEGSGRSNEQFF. The CDR3 nucleotides are TGTGCCAGCAGCTTAGAGGGTAGCGGGAGATCTAATGAGCAGTTCTTC.

V is TRBV5-5 and J is TRBJ1-6, with D possibly being TRBD1 (5 bases). CDR1 is SGHKS, CDR2 YYEKEE, per germline (reference sequence). V was pared by 0 bases and J by 13 bases, with 14 bases between. The CDR3 runs to 14 residues. The CDR3 spells CASSLATGRGPLHF. The DNA for the CDR3 is TGTGCCAGCAGCTTGGCCACAGGACGGGGGCCCCTCCACTTT.

The V gene is TRBV9, the J gene TRBJ2-3; 7 bases fit TRBD1. Trimming at V came to 3 bases and at J to 0 bases, leaving 13 bases not matched to a gene. The germline V gene encodes CDR1 SGDLS and CDR2 YYNGEE. The CDR3 loop spans 18 amino acids. The CDR3 DNA reads TGTGCCAGCAGCGCACACAGGGGAGAAGCTGCTAGCACAGATACGCAGTATTTT. The encoded protein is CASSAHRGEAASTDTQYF.

This chain joins TRBV28 and TRBJ1-1; TRBD1 might be the D (5 bases). V was cut by 1 base and J by 6 bases, with 12 bases left in between. The CDR3 has 14 residues. CDR1 MDHEN and CDR2 SYDVKM come from the germline V gene. The CDR3 sequence: CASSLSGVNPEAFF. The CDR3, as DNA: TGTGCCAGCAGTTTATCGGGGGTTAACCCTGAAGCTTTCTTT.

This clone was recorded a few times. The chain has TRBV19 and TRBJ2-3, with 10 bases lining up with TRBD1. This CDR3 region has 14 residues. In germline, CDR1 is LNHDA, CDR2 SQIVND (reference sequence). V shed 4 bases, J shed 4 bases, and the junction held 2 bases outside the gene matches. In nucleotides, the CDR3 is TGTGCCAGTAGTAGGACAGGGGGAGCAGATACGCAGTATTTT. Protein product: CASSRTGGADTQYF.

The V and J genes are TRBV9 and TRBJ1-6; no clear D. V was pared by 3 bases and J by 7 bases, with 11 bases between. The germline V gene has CDR1 SGDLS and CDR2 YYNGEE. This CDR3 has 14 residues. The chain's CDR3 is CASSASLSNSPLHF. CDR3 DNA sequence: TGTGCCAGCAGCGCCTCTCTTTCGAATTCACCCCTCCACTTT.

The V call is TRBV5-5, the J call TRBJ2-1; 11 nucleotides align to TRBD1. Unmatched junction bases numbered 11, after V lost 2 bases and J lost 1 base. This CDR3 is built from 19 residues. Per germline, CDR1 SGHKS and CDR2 YYEKEE (reference sequence). The CDR3 loop is CASSFPGQGARQSYNEQFF. Here the CDR3 DNA reads TGTGCCAGCAGCTTCCCTGGACAGGGGGCTAGGCAGTCCTACAATGAGCAGTTCTTC.

The chain uses TRBV6-5 and TRBJ2-2, with 14 bases aligning to TRBD2. CDR1 is MNHEY, CDR2 SVGAGI, per germline. The CDR3 runs to 15 residues. V lost 6 bases, J lost 6 bases, and 3 bases stayed unmatched. CDR3 in amino acids: CASRRTSGRSGELFF. The DNA for the CDR3 is TGTGCCAGCAGGCGGACTAGCGGGAGGTCCGGGGAGCTGTTTTTT.

The gene calls are TRBV6-5 and TRBJ2-7; possibly TRBD1 for D (6 bases). Per germline, CDR1 MNHEY and CDR2 SVGAGI. The V and J ends lost 0 bases and 5 bases respectively, with 11 bases between them. The length of the CDR3 is 14 residues. Written as DNA, the CDR3 is TGTGCCAGCAGTTACTCGCGGCCAGGGGACGAGCAGTACTTC. It is translated as CASSYSRPGDEQYF.

The chain is built from TRBV5-1 and TRBJ2-3; 7 nucleotides align to TRBD2. The CDR3 contains 15 residues. With 0 bases clipped from V and 4 bases from J, the junction kept 5 bases outside the gene matches. The V gene's germline CDR1 is SGHRS and CDR2 YFSETQ. CDR3 in DNA: TGCGCCAGCAGCTTGGCGGGGGGATGGGCAGATACGCAGTATTTT. Encoded protein: CASSLAGGWADTQYF.

This clone was counted between two and nine times. The V gene is TRBV18, the J gene TRBJ2-7; TRBD2 is a possible D gene (6 bases). CDR3 length equals 14 residues. The V gene lost 1 base and the J gene lost 5 bases, with 12 bases spanning the gap. The germline CDR1 and CDR2 sequences are KGHSH and LQKENI. CDR3 in DNA: TGTGCCAGCTCACCACGGAGACTAGTAGACGAGCAGTACTTC. It encodes CASSPRRLVDEQYF.

DNA for the CDR3: TGTGCCAGCAGTGACGCGGGATTCTTCGAGACCCAGTACTTC. Encoded protein: CASSDAGFFETQYF. The chain carries TRBV2 and TRBJ2-5; D may be TRBD2 (6 bases). Between the trimmed V and J ends, which lost 3 bases and 5 bases, there was a span of 13 bases. CDR1 is SNHLY and CDR2 is FYNNEI in the germline V gene. The CDR3 contains 14 residues.

V is TRBV4-1 and J is TRBJ1-5; D not resolved. This CDR3 region has 13 residues. The V end lost 3 bases, the J end lost 4 bases, and 7 bases lay between the germline ends. In germline, CDR1 is MGHRA, CDR2 YSYEKL. Here the CDR3 DNA reads TGCGCCAGCAGCCAGAGCATTAATCAGCCCCAGCATTTT. Its protein product is CASSQSINQPQHF.

CDR3: CASSLGRGLYQPQHF. The DNA of the CDR3 is TGTGCCAGCAGCTTGGGAAGGGGGCTGTATCAGCCCCAGCATTTT. J is TRBJ1-5 and V is TRBV5-6; 7 nucleotides line up with TRBD1. Per germline, CDR1 SGHDT and CDR2 YYEEEE. After removal of 0 bases from V and 5 bases from J, the junction contained 5 bases not matched to a gene. The CDR3 totals 15 residues.

This chain uses TRBV12-3 or TRBV12-4 with TRBJ1-1; maybe TRBD1 (5 bases). The CDR3 is made up of 13 amino acids. Trimming pared 3 bases from V and 5 bases from J, leaving 10 bases between. The CDR3 loop reads CASSFVRGTEAFF. CDR3 sequence (DNA): TGTGCCAGCAGTTTTGTCCGGGGGACTGAAGCTTTCTTT.

The J gene is TRBJ1-6, the V gene TRBV18; D not resolved. CDR1 KGHSH and CDR2 LQKENI come from the germline V gene. V was clipped by 3 bases and J by 5 bases, with 11 bases between them. This CDR3 comprises 15 residues. The CDR3 sequence is CASSPGRADNSPLHF. CDR3 in DNA: TGTGCCAGCTCACCCGGGAGGGCAGATAATTCACCCCTCCACTTT.

The chain combines TRBV9 with TRBJ2-1; perhaps TRBD1 as D (7 bases). V dropped 4 bases and J dropped 6 bases, with 17 bases sitting between them. The CDR3 sequence is 15 residues long. Germline-derived CDR1 and CDR2 are SGDLS and YYNGEE. The CDR3 nucleotides read TGTGCCAGCAGCAGACGGGGAGGACAGGCCAATGAGCAGTTCTTC. It yields the protein CASSRRGGQANEQFF.

The chain links TRBV6-1 to TRBJ1-2, with D tentatively TRBD1 (5 bases). CDR1 MNHNS and CDR2 SASEGT come from the germline V gene. Between the trimmed V and J ends, which lost 2 bases and 7 bases, there was a span of 14 bases. The CDR3 has 14 residues. The CDR3 here is CASSEFRGSGGYTF. The CDR3 bases are TGTGCCAGCAGTGAATTTCGGGGGAGTGGTGGCTACACCTTC.

This clone was counted only a few times. The chain employs TRBV28 and TRBJ1-5; D remains ambiguous. CDR3 length: 12 amino acids. Germline CDR1 MDHEN, CDR2 SYDVKM. Trimming removed 5 bases from V and 6 bases from J, with 8 bases in between. The CDR3 sequence: CASSAPGQPQHF. DNA for the CDR3: TGTGCCAGCAGTGCGCCTGGTCAGCCCCAGCATTTT.

This clone came up once. The chain couples TRBV3-1 (or the pseudogene TRBV3-2) to TRBJ1-3; no definite D call. The CDR3 length is 15 residues. CDR1 is LGHDT and CDR2 is YNNKEL in the germline V gene (reference sequence). The V gene lost 0 bases and the J gene lost 2 bases, with 8 bases spanning the gap. CDR3 coding DNA: TGTGCCAGCAGCCAAGATATTACAGCTGGAAACACCATATATTTT. It codes for CASSQDITAGNTIYF.

The chain is built from TRBV27 and TRBJ1-6; D gene uncertain. Trimming took 0 bases from V and 14 from J, leaving 8 bases between them. The CDR3 consists of 12 residues. CDR1 is MNHEY and CDR2 is SMNVEV in the germline V gene (reference sequence). The CDR3 DNA is TGTGCCAGCAGTTTATCGGCAGGTTCCCTCCACTTT. Residues: CASSLSAGSLHF.

The gene calls are TRBV7-3 and TRBJ2-7; D remains ambiguous. Germline CDR1 reads SGHTA; CDR2 reads FQGTGA. V shed 0 bases and J shed 0 bases, with 9 bases lying between them. The CDR3 sequence is 15 residues long. The CDR3 reads CASSLTAESSYEQYF. CDR3 DNA sequence: TGTGCCAGCAGCTTAACGGCGGAGAGCTCCTACGAGCAGTACTTC. Supplemented by reference TRBV7-3 and TRBJ2-7, the full variable domain reads GAGVSQTPSNKVTEKGKYVELRCDPISGHTALYWYRQSLGQGPEFLIYFQGTGAADDSGLPNDRFFAVRPEGSVSTLKIQRTERGDSAVYLCASSLTAESSYEQYFGPGTRLTVT.

This chain joins TRBV11-2 and TRBJ1-2, with TRBD1 as a possible D gene (5 bases). The CDR3 sequence is 16 residues long. The germline V gene has CDR1 SGHAT and CDR2 FQNNGV. V lost 1 base, J lost 1 base, and 13 bases lay in between. CDR3 region: CASSLVDRLVNYGYTF. In nucleotides, the CDR3 is TGTGCCAGCAGCTTAGTCGACAGACTTGTTAACTATGGCTACACCTTC.

The chain couples TRBV2 to TRBJ1-3, with D perhaps TRBD1 (5 bases). Germline values: CDR1 SNHLY, CDR2 FYNNEI. Trimming removed 5 bases from V and 1 base from J, with 9 bases in between. The CDR3 is made up of 14 amino acids. The CDR3 spells CASSRQQSGNTIYF. In DNA form, the CDR3 reads TGTGCCAGCAGTAGACAGCAGTCTGGAAACACCATATATTTT.

The chain has TRBV3-1 (or the pseudogene TRBV3-2) and TRBJ1-1; 7 bases are a match to TRBD1. The V gene end was trimmed by 2 bases and the J gene end by 6 bases; junction bases not matched to a gene: 18. This CDR3 has 18 amino acids. Per the germline V gene, CDR1 is LGHDT and CDR2 is YNNKEL (reference sequence). CDR3 protein: CASSQLGAGTAFQAEAFF. The CDR3 nucleotides are TGTGCCAGCAGCCAACTAGGTGCCGGGACAGCTTTCCAGGCTGAAGCTTTCTTT.

The V and J genes are TRBV14 and TRBJ1-1; maybe TRBD1 (6 bases). Looked up from germline, CDR1 is SGHDN and CDR2 is FVKESK. The germline V and J ends were trimmed by 3 bases and 6 bases, with 11 bases remaining between them. There are 13 residues in the CDR3. CDR3 sequence: CASSQGGGAEAFF. The DNA of the CDR3 is TGTGCCAGCAGCCAGGGAGGGGGGGCTGAAGCTTTCTTT.

The chain has TRBV5-1 and TRBJ1-4; TRBD1 agrees at 8 bases. The CDR3 is made up of 14 amino acids. The germline V gene encodes CDR1 SGHRS and CDR2 YFSETQ. V shed 0 bases and J 8 bases; nucleotides not matched to a gene: 3. The CDR3 reads CASSLGQGHEKLFF. The CDR3 DNA follows: TGCGCCAGCAGCTTGGGACAGGGGCACGAAAAACTGTTTTTT. Drawing the rest from reference TRBV5-1 and TRBJ1-4, the complete variable domain is KAGVTQTPRYLIKTRGQQVTLSCSPISGHRSVSWYQQTPGQGLQFLFEYFSETQRNKGNFPGRFSGRQFSNSRSEMNVSTLELGDSALYLCASSLGQGHEKLFFGSGTQLSVL.

The CDR3 here is CASSPQGDKDNQPQHF. CDR3 sequence (DNA): TGTGCCAGCTCACCTCAGGGGGATAAGGACAATCAGCCCCAGCATTTT. The chain is built from TRBV18 and TRBJ1-5; TRBD1 agrees at 7 bases. With V trimmed by 3 bases and J by 3 bases, 8 bases remained unmatched. CDR1 and CDR2 (germline): KGHSH, LQKENI. The CDR3 covers 16 residues.

The chain joins TRBV4-1 to TRBJ1-4; D gene ambiguous. Per the germline V gene, CDR1 is MGHRA and CDR2 is YSYEKL. The CDR3 totals 15 residues. V was cut by 1 base and J by 7 bases, with 13 bases left in between. The CDR3 sequence: CASSQVARGSEKLFF. CDR3 DNA sequence: TGCGCCAGCAGCCAAGTGGCCCGAGGGAGTGAAAAACTGTTTTTT.